Many counts were recorded for the clone carrying this TCR beta chain. Its antigen is unknown. This sample is part of a study of T-cell memory formation after mild COVID-19. Regarding the study as a whole: Contracting clones from day 15 to 85 showed balanced CD4/CD8; later expanders favored CD4+.

cDNA libraries for TCR alpha and TCR beta, carrying sample barcodes and UMIs, came from 5'RACE with constant-segment primers. TCRdb fed the 5' RACE reads into MiXCR, producing one record per CDR3 protein. The sample contains 400,000 or so distinct CDR3 sequences, about 19% of which appear only once. The sequence was obtained from an adult woman who had mild COVID-19 (a few samples of this study predate the infection). Cell type and time point are not known. Specimen: PBMCs or a T cell subset sorted from them (not recorded which).

The DNA of the CDR3 is TGTGCCACCAGCAGAGATCGATTGGGGGCCTCCACAGATACGCAGTATTTT. Its translation: CATSRDRLGASTDTQYF. This chain connects TRBV15 to TRBJ2-3; tentatively, D is TRBD1 (6 bases). Trimming pared 0 bases from V and 2 bases from J, leaving 15 bases between. The CDR3 is 17 amino acids. Germline assignment: CDR1 LNHNV and CDR2 YYDKDF (reference sequence).